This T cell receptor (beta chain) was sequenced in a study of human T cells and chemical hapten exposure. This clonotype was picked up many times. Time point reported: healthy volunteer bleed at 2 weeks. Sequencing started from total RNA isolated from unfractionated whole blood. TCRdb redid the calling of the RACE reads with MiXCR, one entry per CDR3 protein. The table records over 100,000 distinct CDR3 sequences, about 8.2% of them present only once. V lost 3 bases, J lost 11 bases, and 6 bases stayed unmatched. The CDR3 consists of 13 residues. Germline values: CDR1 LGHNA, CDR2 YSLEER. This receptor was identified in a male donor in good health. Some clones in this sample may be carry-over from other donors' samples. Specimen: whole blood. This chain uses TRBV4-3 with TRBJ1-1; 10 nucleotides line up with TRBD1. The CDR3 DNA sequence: TGCGCCAGCAGCCAGGGAGGGACAGGGGCCGCTTTCTTT. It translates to CASSQGGTGAAFF.